This T cell receptor (beta chain) was obtained from a study of OX40 agonist ivuxolimab in advanced cancers. About the research overall: Therapy given before enrollment (anti-PD-1, anti-PD-L1 or anti-CTLA-4) was allowed, and under 45% had some.

Libraries were prepared by immunoSEQ multiplex PCR; TCRdb keeps only in-frame clonotypes and omits some of them. Of fewer than 15,000 clones listed, approximately 80% are singletons. This clone was counted between two and nine times. The germline V and J ends were trimmed by 0 bases and 1 base, with 10 bases remaining between them. The CDR3 contains 16 residues. Germline CDR1 reads LGHNA; CDR2 reads YSLEER. The chain couples TRBV4-3 to TRBJ1-5; no reliable D call. The TCR was taken from an adult with an advanced solid tumor such as melanoma, head and neck, liver or kidney cancer. The sample was CD4+ or CD8+ T cells sorted from blood, taken in a trial of the OX40 agonist ivuxolimab. CDR3 sequence: CASSQDRAMSNQPQHF. The CDR3 DNA reads TGCGCCAGCAGCCAAGATCGGGCAATGAGCAATCAGCCCCAGCATTTT.